This passage covers 26 T cell receptor beta chains from one sample sequenced in a study of persistence of HIV-infected CD4 T cells. Their cognate antigens are unknown. Cells were stimulated with overlapping HIV-1 Gag 15-mer peptides. CD40L/CD69 double-negative CD45RO-high memory CD4+ T cells were collected. The immunoSEQ assay was version 4, run in survey mode. TCRdb's copy holds only in-frame clones and misses some; the assay was immunoSEQ multiplex PCR. The sample lists just under 65,000 clones, just under 75% occurring once. The specimen comprised CD4+ T cells sorted from PBMCs after 18-hour stimulation, sampled from a patient who received antiretroviral therapy. The source is an adult man with HIV who was CMV-seropositive.

This sequence joins TRBV5-4 and TRBJ1-2; maybe TRBD1 (5 bases). The CDR3 totals 15 residues. Germline V gene lookup returns CDR1 SGHNT and CDR2 YYREEE (reference sequence). The V end lost 4 bases, the J end lost 1 base, and 14 bases lay between the germline ends. CDR3 sequence (DNA): TGTGCCAGCAGCCACTCAGGGAGTAGTAACTATGGCTACACCTTC. Residues: CASSHSGSSNYGYTF.

The genes are TRBV28 and TRBJ2-7; 10 bases map to TRBD1. The trim removed 5 bases at V and 4 bases at J, leaving 8 bases unmatched. This CDR3 has 15 residues. Per germline, CDR1 MDHEN and CDR2 SYDVKM. This CDR3 is CASSLPGTGAYEQYF. The CDR3 nucleotides are TGTGCCAGCAGTCTCCCCGGGACAGGGGCTTACGAGCAGTACTTC.

This clone occurred many times. Other DNA sequences in this specimen translate into the identical CDR3. The chain uses TRBV20-1 and TRBJ2-7, with 10 bases aligning to TRBD2. Trimming at V came to 3 bases and at J to 2 bases, leaving 4 bases not matched to a gene. The germline V gene has CDR1 DFQATT and CDR2 SNEGSKA (reference sequence). This CDR3 comprises 14 residues. CDR3 nucleotides: TGCAGTGCTAGTCCTAGCGGGGGTACCTACGAGCAGTACTTC. Translated, it gives CSASPSGGTYEQYF.

CDR3 amino acids: CATSEGQGYTGELFF. The CDR3 bases are TGTGCCACCAGTGAGGGACAGGGGTACACCGGGGAGCTGTTTTTT. The chain combines TRBV24-1 with TRBJ2-2; 10 bases match TRBD1. The CDR3 consists of 15 residues. Germline V gene lookup returns CDR1 KGHDR and CDR2 SFDVKD. The J segment lost 3 bases and the V segment lost 4 bases, leaving 1 base of the junction unmatched.

The chain links TRBV10-3 to TRBJ2-3; no firm D call. This CDR3 contains 11 residues. V dropped 4 bases and J dropped 6 bases, with 5 bases sitting between them. CDR1 ENHRY and CDR2 SYGVKD come from the germline V gene. The CDR3 bases are TGTGCCATCAGTGTAACGGATACGCAGTATTTT. The encoded protein is CAISVTDTQYF.

The chain has TRBV18 and TRBJ2-3, with D tentatively TRBD1 (6 bases). Germline values: CDR1 KGHSH, CDR2 LQKENI. The CDR3 is made up of 14 amino acids. The V gene lost 4 bases and the J gene lost 3 bases, with 11 bases spanning the gap. The CDR3 is CASSQQGGTDTQYF. The CDR3 DNA reads as TGTGCCAGCTCACAACAGGGCGGGACAGATACGCAGTATTTT.

This clone was found a few times. The chain is built from TRBV7-6 and TRBJ2-7, with TRBD2 matching 7 bases. This CDR3 comprises 15 residues. The trim removed 5 bases at V and 0 bases at J, leaving 7 bases unmatched. Germline V gives CDR1 SGHVS, CDR2 FNYEAQ. The CDR3: CASSHEAGTSYEQYF. DNA of the CDR3: TGTGCCAGCAGCCATGAAGCGGGGACCTCCTACGAGCAGTACTTC.

The rearrangement uses TRBV19 and TRBJ2-7, with 7 bases aligning to TRBD1. The trim removed 0 bases at V and 0 bases at J, leaving 11 bases unmatched. The germline CDR1 and CDR2 sequences are LNHDA and SQIVND (reference sequence). The CDR3 is 18 residues long. The chain's CDR3 is CASSIDVPNRGISYEQYF. In nucleotides, the CDR3 is TGTGCCAGTAGTATAGATGTCCCGAACAGGGGAATCTCCTACGAGCAGTACTTC.

V usage is TRBV7-5 and J usage is TRBJ1-2; the D segment call TRBD1 is taken from the table without a DNA check. TRBV7-5 is a known pseudogene. CDR3 size: 14 residues. CDR3: CASDPGVLNYGYTF. Here the CDR3 DNA reads TGTGCCTCCGACCCAGGGGTCCTTAACTATGGCTACACCTTC.

The V call is TRBV4-1, the J call TRBJ1-6; a weak D match, TRBD1 (6 bases). CDR1 MGHRA and CDR2 YSYEKL come from the germline V gene. V was cut by 5 bases and J by 5 bases, with 16 bases left in between. The CDR3 runs 16 residues. CDR3 DNA: TGCGCCAGCAGCTGGAGACCAGGGGCGGATAATTCACCCCTCCACTTT. It is translated as CASSWRPGADNSPLHF.

The CDR3 DNA reads as TGTGCCAGCAGCGATCAACCGGGACAGAAGAACACTGAAGCTTTCTTT. Its protein is CASSDQPGQKNTEAFF. The V gene is TRBV5-4, the J gene TRBJ1-1; 7 positions match TRBD1. In germline, CDR1 is SGHNT, CDR2 YYREEE (reference sequence). The V and J ends lost 4 bases and 1 base, in that order; junction bases with no gene match: 10. The CDR3 contains 16 residues. The whole variable domain, filled in from reference TRBV5-4 and TRBJ1-1, reads ETGVTQSPTHLIKTRGQQVTLRCSSQSGHNTVSWYQQALGQGPQFIFQYYREEENGRGNFPPRFSGLQFPNYSSELNVNALELDDSALYLCASSDQPGQKNTEAFFGQGTRLTVV.

The DNA of the CDR3 is TGTGCCAGCAGTCCAGCGGTCCCTGAGCAGTTCTTC. The encoded protein is CASSPAVPEQFF. This rearrangement joins TRBV14 to TRBJ2-1, with D perhaps TRBD2 (5 bases). This CDR3 is 12 amino acids long. Trimming took 6 bases from V and 9 from J, leaving 12 bases between them. Germline CDR1 SGHDN, CDR2 FVKESK.

The chain is built from TRBV29-1 and TRBJ2-7; 7 positions agree with TRBD1. Per germline, CDR1 SQVTM and CDR2 ANQGSEA. V lost 0 bases and J lost 5; bases outside the gene matches: 10. The CDR3 has 15 amino acids. CDR3 in DNA: TGCAGCGTTGAAGACAGAGGGGGAAGGGGGCACGAGCAGTACTTC. Translating it yields CSVEDRGGRGHEQYF.

CDR3 in DNA: TGTGCCAGCAGCGTAGAGCAGGGCCGCACAGATACGCAGTATTTT. Its translation: CASSVEQGRTDTQYF. The V and J genes are TRBV9 and TRBJ2-3; maybe TRBD1 (5 bases). In germline, CDR1 is SGDLS, CDR2 YYNGEE. V lost 0 bases to trimming and J lost 1 base, with 9 bases between them. This CDR3 comprises 15 residues. The whole variable domain, remainder taken from reference TRBV9 and TRBJ2-3, is DSGVTQTPKHLITATGQRVTLRCSPRSGDLSVYWYQQSLDQGLQFLIQYYNGEERAKGNILERFSAQQFPDLHSELNLSSLELGDSALYFCASSVEQGRTDTQYFGPGTRLTVL.

The chain recombines TRBV9 with TRBJ2-3, with D possibly being TRBD2 (5 bases). The V end lost 4 bases, the J end lost 0 bases, and 6 bases lay between the germline ends. This CDR3 is 13 amino acids long. CDR1 SGDLS and CDR2 YYNGEE come from the germline V gene. CDR3 region: CASSRTSTDTQYF. The CDR3 DNA is TGTGCCAGCAGCAGGACTAGCACAGATACGCAGTATTTT.

This chain uses TRBV5-8 with TRBJ2-2; 14 nucleotides line up with TRBD2. CDR1 is SGHTS and CDR2 is YDEGEE in the germline V gene. V was pared by 4 bases and J by 6 bases, with 8 bases of the junction left unmatched. The CDR3 extends over 17 amino acids. The CDR3 here is CASSLFGTSGGAGELFF. The CDR3 nucleotides read TGTGCCAGCAGCCTGTTCGGGACTAGCGGGGGTGCCGGGGAGCTGTTTTTT.

This sequence joins TRBV27 and TRBJ1-6, with D hard to call. The germline V and J ends were trimmed by 2 bases and 4 bases, with 6 bases remaining between them. Germline CDR1 and CDR2: MNHEY and SMNVEV (reference sequence). The CDR3 extends over 14 amino acids. This CDR3 reads CASSLKRYNSPLHF. The CDR3, as DNA: TGTGCCAGCAGTTTAAAAAGGTATAATTCACCCCTCCACTTT.

DNA for the CDR3: TGTGCCAGCACTGGGACTTGGGGGAATCAGCCCCAGCATTTT. This sequence encodes CASTGTWGNQPQHF. The chain carries TRBV2 and TRBJ1-5, with D perhaps TRBD1 (5 bases). Germline-derived CDR1 and CDR2 are SNHLY and FYNNEI. V lost 7 bases and J 4 bases, leaving 14 bases between the germline ends. This CDR3 comprises 14 residues.

The genes are TRBV5-4 and TRBJ2-1; 9 bases align to TRBD1. Germline V gene data show CDR1 as SGHNT and CDR2 as YYREEE (reference sequence). With 4 bases clipped from V and 3 bases from J, the junction kept 5 bases outside the gene matches. The CDR3 contains 15 residues. The CDR3 sequence: CASSPGQGIYNEQFF. The CDR3 DNA reads TGTGCCAGCAGCCCGGGACAGGGTATCTACAATGAGCAGTTCTTC.

The J gene is TRBJ1-1, the V gene TRBV7-9; no firm D call. The V end lost 2 bases, the J end lost 5 bases, and 9 bases lay between the germline ends. This CDR3 is built from 13 residues. CDR1 is SEHNR, CDR2 FQNEAQ, per germline (reference sequence). The chain's CDR3 is CASSLSQATEAFF. The CDR3 region has the DNA TGTGCCAGCAGCTTATCCCAGGCGACTGAAGCTTTCTTT.

The chain is built from TRBV6-1 and TRBJ2-3, with D possibly TRBD2 on 6 matching bases. CDR1 is MNHNS, CDR2 SASEGT, per germline. V was pared by 3 bases and J by 2 bases, with 12 bases between. This CDR3 spans 15 amino acids. CDR3 sequence reads: CASSDWRGNTDTQYF. The CDR3 DNA reads TGTGCCAGCAGTGATTGGAGGGGTAACACAGATACGCAGTATTTT.

This sequence joins TRBV6-5 and TRBJ1-2, with a tentative D call TRBD1 (6 bases). The CDR3 is 13 residues long. Germline V gene lookup returns CDR1 MNHEY and CDR2 SVGAGI. Trimming stripped 2 bases from V and 5 bases from J, with 9 bases between. CDR3 nucleotides: TGTGCCAGCAGTTACGGACAGTTTTATGGCTACACCTTC. This codes for CASSYGQFYGYTF.

As for this clone: This CDR3 is also generated by other DNA sequences in the sample. V is TRBV18 and J is TRBJ2-7; possible D gene TRBD1, 5 bases. The CDR3 runs 12 residues. V lost 3 bases and J 3 bases, leaving 6 bases between the germline ends. Per germline, CDR1 KGHSH and CDR2 LQKENI. CDR3 residues: CASSPDSYEQYF. In DNA form, the CDR3 reads TGTGCCAGCTCACCCGACAGCTACGAGCAGTACTTC. The full variable domain, completed using reference TRBV18 and TRBJ2-7, is NAGVMQNPRHLVRRRGQEARLRCSPMKGHSHVYWYRQLPEEGLKFMVYLQKENIIDESGMPKERFSAEFPKEGPSILRIQQVVRGDSAAYFCASSPDSYEQYFGPGTRLTVT.

The chain carries TRBV9 and TRBJ2-1; D might be TRBD1 or TRBD2, each matching 5 bases. CDR1 is SGDLS, CDR2 YYNGEE, per germline. This CDR3 is 15 amino acids long. V lost 1 base and J 3 bases, leaving 11 bases between the germline ends. The CDR3 bases are TGTGCCAGCAGCGTATCCGGGACCCACTACAATGAGCAGTTCTTC. It yields the protein CASSVSGTHYNEQFF.

V gene TRBV19 combines with J gene TRBJ2-3, with 11 bases fitting TRBD1. CDR3 length: 17 amino acids. CDR1 and CDR2 from the germline V gene are LNHDA and SQIVND (reference sequence). V dropped 3 bases and J dropped 4; count of bases not matched to a gene: 9. The DNA of the CDR3 is TGTGCCAGTAGTATGAGGTTGGGACAGGGGGGAGCAGATACGCAGTATTTT. Protein sequence: CASSMRLGQGGADTQYF.

The chain links TRBV5-1 to TRBJ1-1, with D possibly TRBD1 on 6 matching bases. Trimming took off 1 base at V and 5 bases at J, with 9 bases between the two ends. The CDR3 is 13 residues long. Germline assignment: CDR1 SGHRS and CDR2 YFSETQ. CDR3 loop: CASSLQGRTEAFF. The CDR3 DNA reads as TGCGCCAGCAGCTTGCAGGGGAGAACTGAAGCTTTCTTT.